These T cell receptor beta chains were read from a single sample in a study of T-cell memory formation after mild COVID-19. TCRdb reanalysed the 5' RACE reads using MiXCR and keeps one entry per CDR3 protein. This sample carries about 430,000 distinct CDR3 sequences, about a sixth of them seen once, and the ten largest clones take 20% to 25%. The sequenced sample consisted of PBMCs or a T cell subset sorted from them (not recorded which). The receptors originated from a man aged 18 to 30 who had mild COVID-19 (a few samples of this study predate the infection). Cell type and time point are not known. Both conserved end residues are part of each CDR3. The D gene is left open where the match is weak. Expanded clones get a size class; other rows say once, few or many, or leave the size out.

J gene: TRBJ2-4; D gene: .; V gene: TRBV27; clone size: .; CDR3 protein: CASNLQGNIQYF; CDR3 DNA: TGTGCCAGCAACCTCCAGGGGAACATTCAGTACTTC
J gene: TRBJ2-7; D gene: .; V gene: TRBV7-2; clone size: many; CDR3 protein: CASSSRAYEQYF; CDR3 DNA: TGTGCCAGCAGCTCCCGGGCCTACGAGCAGTACTTC
J gene: TRBJ2-1; D gene: .; V gene: TRBV6-1; clone size: many; CDR3 protein: CASSEVPGSYNEQFF; CDR3 DNA: TGTGCCAGCAGTGAAGTTCCGGGTTCCTACAATGAGCAGTTCTTC
J gene: TRBJ2-5; D gene: TRBD2; V gene: TRBV11-1; clone size: few; CDR3 protein: CASSSGTSGHIETQYF; CDR3 DNA: TGTGCCAGCAGCAGTGGGACTAGCGGGCATATAGAGACCCAGTACTTC
J gene: TRBJ2-5; D gene: TRBD2; V gene: TRBV7-6; clone size: few; CDR3 protein: CASSLEPSGGKETQYF; CDR3 DNA: TGTGCCAGCAGCTTAGAACCTAGCGGGGGGAAAGAGACCCAGTACTTC
J gene: TRBJ1-1; D gene: .; V gene: TRBV4-3; clone size: few; CDR3 protein: CASSPGERNTEAFF; CDR3 DNA: TGCGCCAGCAGCCCCGGGGAAAGGAACACTGAAGCTTTCTTT
J gene: TRBJ2-7; D gene: TRBD1; V gene: TRBV29-1; clone size: .; CDR3 protein: CSSRDSSYEQYF; CDR3 DNA: TGCAGCTCCAGGGACAGCTCCTACGAGCAGTACTTC
J gene: TRBJ1-1; D gene: .; V gene: TRBV20-1; clone size: many; CDR3 protein: CSARGQMDGGTEAFF; CDR3 DNA: TGCAGTGCTAGGGGACAAATGGATGGGGGCACTGAAGCTTTCTTT
J gene: TRBJ1-2; D gene: TRBD1; V gene: TRBV4-3; clone size: few; CDR3 protein: CASSRSDRSLVYGYTF; CDR3 DNA: TGCGCCAGCAGCCGCTCGGACAGGTCCCTGGTCTATGGCTACACCTTC
J gene: TRBJ2-3; D gene: .; V gene: TRBV4-1; clone size: .; CDR3 protein: CASSQEDRPRTDTQYF; CDR3 DNA: TGCGCCAGCAGCCAAGAGGACCGACCACGCACAGATACGCAGTATTTT
J gene: TRBJ1-5; D gene: .; V gene: TRBV10-3; clone size: few; CDR3 protein: CAVAGRRSNQPQHF; CDR3 DNA: TGTGCCGTTGCGGGACGGCGTAGCAATCAGCCCCAGCATTTT
J gene: TRBJ1-1; D gene: TRBD1; V gene: TRBV7-6; clone size: many; CDR3 protein: CASSAIRDRGTEAFF; CDR3 DNA: TGTGCCAGCAGCGCGATCCGGGACAGGGGGACTGAAGCTTTCTTT
J gene: TRBJ2-1; D gene: .; V gene: TRBV7-2; clone size: .; CDR3 protein: CASSPPRGRPPGNEQFF; CDR3 DNA: TGTGCCAGCAGCCCTCCACGGGGGCGGCCCCCGGGTAATGAGCAGTTCTTC
J gene: TRBJ2-2; D gene: TRBD1; V gene: TRBV2; clone size: .; CDR3 protein: CATGTGPGELFF; CDR3 DNA: TGTGCCACCGGGACAGGGCCCGGGGAGCTGTTTTTT
J gene: TRBJ1-1; D gene: TRBD1; V gene: TRBV12-3/TRBV12-4; clone size: few; CDR3 protein: CASTPGTENTEAFF; CDR3 DNA: TGTGCCAGCACTCCTGGGACAGAGAACACTGAAGCTTTCTTT